These 15 T cell receptor beta chains were sequenced from one sample in a study of blood T cells in healthy people across ages. A second roughly 6 to 12 cycle PCR used barcoded and J-beta primers. TCRdb analysed the 5' RACE reads with MiXCR anew, one entry per CDR3 protein. The sample comprises 920,000 or so distinct CDR3 sequences, around 43% of which are singletons, and approximately 17% rests with the top ten. The sample consisted of blood. All receptors come from an older woman in good health.

This chain connects TRBV4-1 to TRBJ2-4, with D unclear. Germline CDR1 reads MGHRA; CDR2 reads YSYEKL. Between the trimmed V and J ends, which lost 0 bases and 2 bases, there was a span of 14 bases. This CDR3 spans 17 amino acids. The CDR3 protein is CASSQDQRQLPKNIQYF. CDR3 sequence (DNA): TGCGCCAGCAGCCAAGATCAGAGACAATTACCCAAAAACATTCAGTACTTC.

This clonotype has a handful of counts. The V call is TRBV29-1, the J call TRBJ1-2; TRBD1 matches 7 bases. This CDR3 region has 14 residues. V gave up 4 bases and J gave up 7 bases; unmatched junction bases: 12. CDR1 is SQVTM, CDR2 ANQGSEA, per germline. The CDR3 sequence: CSVGPRGRVAGYTF. The DNA for the CDR3 is TGCAGCGTTGGGCCCAGGGGGAGGGTGGCTGGCTACACCTTC.

The gene calls are TRBV5-1 and TRBJ2-4, with 7 bases identical to TRBD1. The J call may be mistaken, given a closer DNA end match to TRBJ2-7. The germline gives CDR1 SGHRS, CDR2 YFSETQ. The CDR3 runs to 14 residues. The CDR3 nucleotides read TGCGCCAGCAGCCGGGCAGGGGGACAATACGAGCAGTACTTC. This encodes CASSRAGGQYEQYF.

This clonotype was detected only a few times. The V gene is TRBV5-1, the J gene TRBJ2-3, with a possible D match to TRBD2 (5 bases). V lost 4 bases to trimming and J lost 4 bases, with 13 bases between them. CDR3 length: 14 residues. Germline V gene sequence: CDR1 SGHRS, CDR2 YFSETQ. Here the CDR3 reads CASSLGVQADTQYF. The CDR3, as DNA: TGCGCCAGCAGCCTCGGGGTCCAAGCAGATACGCAGTATTTT.

The CDR3 spells CASSASDSEQYF. In nucleotides, the CDR3 is TGTGCCAGCAGCGCCTCCGATTCCGAGCAGTACTTC. The chain links TRBV6-5 to TRBJ2-7; D is uncertain. Germline CDR1 reads MNHEY; CDR2 reads SVGAGI. This CDR3 contains 12 residues. The V end was cut by 6 bases, the J end by 6 bases, with 12 bases between.

This clonotype has just a few counts. The V call is TRBV7-9, the J call TRBJ2-7; D is possibly TRBD1 (6 bases). V dropped 6 bases and J dropped 0 bases, with 12 bases sitting between them. CDR3 size: 14 residues. Per the germline V gene, CDR1 is SEHNR and CDR2 is FQNEAQ (reference sequence). The CDR3 nucleotides read TGTGCCAGCAGGACAGGATCGAGCTCCTACGAGCAGTACTTC. Translated, it gives CASRTGSSSYEQYF.

The chain carries TRBV6-2 or TRBV6-3 and TRBJ2-5, with D unresolved. TRBJ2-7 explains the end of the DNA better; the J call may be wrong. CDR3 length: 13 amino acids. Germline V gene sequence: CDR1 MNHEY, CDR2 SVGEGT. The CDR3 protein is CASSPSDGAEQYF. The CDR3 DNA reads TGTGCCAGCAGCCCTTCAGACGGCGCCGAGCAGTACTTC.

The rearrangement links TRBV20-1 to TRBJ1-3; tentative D call: TRBD1 (5 bases). Germline CDR1 DFQATT, CDR2 SNEGSKA (reference sequence). V lost 2 bases and J lost 0, with 17 bases in between. The CDR3 totals 17 residues. CDR3 sequence reads: CSARSLPTESSGNTIYF. The CDR3 DNA reads TGCAGTGCTAGATCCCTGCCGACAGAGAGCTCTGGAAACACCATATATTTT.

This chain joins TRBV7-8 and TRBJ1-1, with a tentative D call TRBD1 (6 bases). The germline V gene has CDR1 SGHVS and CDR2 FQNEAQ. The CDR3 is 15 residues long. Trimming stripped 4 bases from V and 0 bases from J, with 12 bases between. The CDR3 bases are TGTGCCAGCAGCTCAAACAGGGTTATGAACACTGAAGCTTTCTTT. Amino acids: CASSSNRVMNTEAFF.

This clonotype was detected a few times. The rearrangement joins TRBV14 to TRBJ2-5; D remains unclear. V was pared by 4 bases and J by 7 bases, with 19 bases between. The CDR3 is 15 amino acids. CDR1 and CDR2 from the germline V gene are SGHDN and FVKESK. CDR3 protein: CASSPSRGPHSTQYF. CDR3 coding DNA: TGTGCCAGCAGCCCCTCCCGCGGACCCCATTCGACCCAGTACTTC.

This clonotype was recorded only once. This chain joins TRBV10-2 and TRBJ1-1; D uncertain. V was pared by 8 bases and J by 2 bases, with 18 bases between. The CDR3 spans 15 residues. Germline V CDR1 and CDR2: WSHSY, SAAADI. The CDR3 loop is CASRRDEDSNTEAFF. The CDR3 DNA follows: TGCGCCAGCCGTAGGGATGAGGATAGTAACACTGAAGCTTTCTTT.

The rearrangement links TRBV12-3 or TRBV12-4 to TRBJ1-2; no reliable D call. The CDR3 runs to 14 residues. Trimming cost V 2 bases and J 7 bases, with 14 bases left between them. Written as DNA, the CDR3 is TGTGCCAGCAGTTTATTGTTGTCGGGCCGTGGCTACACCTTC. This sequence encodes CASSLLLSGRGYTF.

This clonotype was seen ten or more times. The chain joins TRBV20-1 to TRBJ2-7; the D gene is possibly TRBD1 (6 bases). The germline V gene encodes CDR1 DFQATT and CDR2 SNEGSKA (reference sequence). Trimming took off 3 bases at V and 0 bases at J, with 12 bases between the two ends. There are 14 residues in the CDR3. The CDR3 loop reads CSASGARGSYEQYF. The CDR3 nucleotides are TGCAGTGCTAGCGGGGCCAGGGGCTCCTACGAGCAGTACTTC.

This clonotype was picked up a small number of times. The chain carries TRBV28 and TRBJ2-1; 9 bases match TRBD2. CDR1 and CDR2 (germline): MDHEN, SYDVKM. The CDR3 covers 16 residues. The V and J ends lost 2 bases and 8 bases, in that order; junction bases with no gene match: 10. The CDR3 sequence: CASSLVGLALLHEQFF. CDR3 nucleotides: TGTGCCAGCAGTTTAGTGGGACTAGCCCTTTTACATGAGCAGTTCTTC.

This clonotype was counted at least ten times. This chain uses TRBV5-1 with TRBJ2-1; D gene uncertain. The germline gives CDR1 SGHRS, CDR2 YFSETQ. The CDR3 runs 15 residues. Trimming pared 1 base from V and 7 bases from J, leaving 15 bases between. The CDR3 here is CASSLSRALRNEQFF. CDR3 nucleotides: TGCGCCAGCAGCTTGTCCCGGGCCTTAAGGAATGAGCAGTTCTTC.